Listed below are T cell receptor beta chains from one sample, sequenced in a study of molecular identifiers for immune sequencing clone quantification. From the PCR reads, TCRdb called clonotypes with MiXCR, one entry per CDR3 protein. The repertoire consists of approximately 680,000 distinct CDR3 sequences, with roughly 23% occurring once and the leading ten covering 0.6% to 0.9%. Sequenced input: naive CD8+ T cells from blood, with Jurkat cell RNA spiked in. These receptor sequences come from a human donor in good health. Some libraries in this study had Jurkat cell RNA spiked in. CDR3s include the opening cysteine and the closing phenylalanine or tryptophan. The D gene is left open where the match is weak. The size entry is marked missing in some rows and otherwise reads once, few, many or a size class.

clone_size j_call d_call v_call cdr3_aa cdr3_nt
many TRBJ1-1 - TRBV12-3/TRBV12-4 CASSLTLKGTEAFF TGTGCCAGCAGTTTAACCCTAAAAGGCACTGAAGCTTTCTTT
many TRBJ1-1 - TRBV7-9 CASSRMNTEAFF TGTGCCAGCAGCCGAATGAACACTGAAGCTTTCTTT
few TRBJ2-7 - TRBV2 CASNLALNYEQYF TGTGCCAGCAATCTGGCCCTGAACTACGAGCAGTACTTC
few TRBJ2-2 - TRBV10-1 CASSVRVTNTGEPFF TGCGCCAGCAGTGTGAGGGTCACTAACACCGGGGAGCCGTTTTTT
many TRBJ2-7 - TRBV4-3 CASSQEGQGDYEQYF TGCGCCAGCAGCCAAGAGGGGCAGGGAGACTACGAGCAGTACTTC
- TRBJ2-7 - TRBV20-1 CSARDNGFGSYEQYF TGCAGTGCTAGAGATAACGGCTTTGGATCCTACGAGCAGTACTTC
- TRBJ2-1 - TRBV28 CASASGGGNEQFF TGTGCCAGCGCCAGTGGAGGGGGCAATGAGCAGTTCTTC
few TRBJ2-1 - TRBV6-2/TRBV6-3 CASRRPRQDLYNEQFF TGTGCCAGCAGACGCCCCCGGCAGGACCTTTACAATGAGCAGTTCTTC
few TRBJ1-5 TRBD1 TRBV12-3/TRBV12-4 CASSHGQGSQPQHF TGTGCCAGCAGCCACGGACAGGGCAGTCAGCCCCAGCATTTT
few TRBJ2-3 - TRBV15 CATSGVELGGLETDTQYF TGTGCCACCAGCGGGGTCGAGCTGGGGGGCTTGGAGACAGATACGCAGTATTTT
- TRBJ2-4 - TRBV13 CASLEARGPKNIQYF TGTGCCAGCTTAGAAGCAAGGGGCCCCAAAAACATTCAGTACTTC
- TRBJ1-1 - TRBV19 CASSISPSRGWLNTEAFF TGTGCCAGTAGTATCTCCCCCAGTCGCGGATGGCTGAACACTGAAGCTTTCTTT
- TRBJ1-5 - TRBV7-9 CASSLSPGQPQHF TGTGCCAGCAGCTTAAGCCCGGGGCAGCCCCAGCATTTT
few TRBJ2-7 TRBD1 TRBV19 CASSPGQGYNEQYF TGTGCCAGTAGTCCGGGACAGGGGTACAACGAGCAGTACTTC
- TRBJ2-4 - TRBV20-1 CSARQGSIQYF TGCAGTGCTAGACAGGGAAGCATTCAGTACTTC
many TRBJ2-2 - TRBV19 CASSGGPPGELFF TGTGCCAGTAGCGGAGGCCCCCCCGGGGAGCTGTTTTTT
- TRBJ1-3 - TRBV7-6 CASSRTLREGKTIYF TGTGCCAGCAGCCGAACCCTCAGGGAGGGGAAAACCATATATTTT
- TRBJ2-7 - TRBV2 CAGSEEGRTYEQYF TGTGCCGGCAGTGAGGAGGGCAGGACCTACGAGCAGTACTTC
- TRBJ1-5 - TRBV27 CAGRDRYDQPQHF TGTGCCGGCAGAGACAGGTACGATCAGCCCCAGCATTTT
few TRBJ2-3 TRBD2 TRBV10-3 CAIRKTSGASPVKDTQYF TGTGCCATCAGGAAGACTAGCGGGGCGTCCCCGGTTAAGGATACGCAGTATTTT
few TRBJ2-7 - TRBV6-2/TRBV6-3 CASSYKGPYPNEQYF TGTGCCAGCAGTTACAAGGGGCCCTACCCCAACGAGCAGTACTTC
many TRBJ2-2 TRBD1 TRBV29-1 CSVGGQGASLTGELFF TGCAGCGTTGGGGGACAGGGGGCTTCGCTCACCGGGGAGCTGTTTTTT
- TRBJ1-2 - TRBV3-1 CASSQNSRDSDSNYGYTF TGTGCCAGCAGCCAAAATAGCCGGGACTCAGATTCCAACTATGGCTACACCTTC
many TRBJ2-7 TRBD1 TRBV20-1 CSARDRGTYEQYF TGCAGTGCTAGGGACAGGGGGACCTACGAGCAGTACTTC